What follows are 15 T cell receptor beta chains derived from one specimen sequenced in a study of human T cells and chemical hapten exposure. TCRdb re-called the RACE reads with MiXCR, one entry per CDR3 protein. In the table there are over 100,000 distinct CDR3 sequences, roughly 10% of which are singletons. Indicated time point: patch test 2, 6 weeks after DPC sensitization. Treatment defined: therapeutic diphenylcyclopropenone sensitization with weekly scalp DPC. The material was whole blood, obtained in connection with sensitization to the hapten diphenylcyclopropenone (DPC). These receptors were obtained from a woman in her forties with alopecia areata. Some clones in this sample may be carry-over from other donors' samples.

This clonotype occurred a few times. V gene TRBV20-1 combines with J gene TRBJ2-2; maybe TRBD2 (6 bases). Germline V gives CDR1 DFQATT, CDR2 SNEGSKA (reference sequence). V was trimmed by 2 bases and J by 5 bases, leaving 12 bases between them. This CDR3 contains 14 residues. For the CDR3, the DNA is TGCAGTGCTAGATACCCAGGGAGGACCGGGGAGCTGTTTTTT. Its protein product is CSARYPGRTGELFF.

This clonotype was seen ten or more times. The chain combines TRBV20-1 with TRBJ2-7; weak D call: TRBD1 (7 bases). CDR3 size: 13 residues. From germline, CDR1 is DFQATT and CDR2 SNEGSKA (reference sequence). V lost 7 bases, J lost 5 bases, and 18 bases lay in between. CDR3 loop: CSGGTTGDHEQYF. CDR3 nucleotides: TGCAGTGGCGGGACAACAGGGGATCACGAGCAGTACTTC.

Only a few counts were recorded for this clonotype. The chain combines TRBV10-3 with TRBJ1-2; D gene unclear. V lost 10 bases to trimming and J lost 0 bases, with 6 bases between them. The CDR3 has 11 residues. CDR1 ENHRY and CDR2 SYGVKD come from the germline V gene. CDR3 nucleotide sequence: TGTGCCACGATCACTAACTATGGCTACACCTTC. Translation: CATITNYGYTF.

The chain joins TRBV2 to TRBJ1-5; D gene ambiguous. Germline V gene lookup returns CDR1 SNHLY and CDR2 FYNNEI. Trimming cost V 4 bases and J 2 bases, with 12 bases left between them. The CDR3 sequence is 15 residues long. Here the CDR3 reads CASSVVGFGNQPQHF. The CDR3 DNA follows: TGTGCCAGCAGTGTCGTGGGGTTCGGCAATCAGCCCCAGCATTTT.

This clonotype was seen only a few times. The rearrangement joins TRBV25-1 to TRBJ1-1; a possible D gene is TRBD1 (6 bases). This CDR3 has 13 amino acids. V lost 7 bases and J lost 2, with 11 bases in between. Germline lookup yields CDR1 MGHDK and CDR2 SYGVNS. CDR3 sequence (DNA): TGTGCCAGCAATCCAGGGGCTAACACTGAAGCTTTCTTT. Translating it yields CASNPGANTEAFF.

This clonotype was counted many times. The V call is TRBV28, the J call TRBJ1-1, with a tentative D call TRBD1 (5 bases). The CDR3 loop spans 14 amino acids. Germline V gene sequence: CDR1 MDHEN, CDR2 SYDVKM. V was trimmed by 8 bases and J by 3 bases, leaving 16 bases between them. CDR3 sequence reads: CASSAPGPDTEAFF. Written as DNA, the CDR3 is TGTGCCAGCTCTGCGCCAGGGCCGGACACTGAAGCTTTCTTT.

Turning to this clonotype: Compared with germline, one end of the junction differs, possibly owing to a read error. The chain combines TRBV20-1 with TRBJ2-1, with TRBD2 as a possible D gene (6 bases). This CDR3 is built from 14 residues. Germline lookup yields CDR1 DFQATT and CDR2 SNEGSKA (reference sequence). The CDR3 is CSAPPREDYNERFF. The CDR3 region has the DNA TGCAGTGCCCCCCCGAGGGAGGACTACAATGAGCGGTTCTTC.

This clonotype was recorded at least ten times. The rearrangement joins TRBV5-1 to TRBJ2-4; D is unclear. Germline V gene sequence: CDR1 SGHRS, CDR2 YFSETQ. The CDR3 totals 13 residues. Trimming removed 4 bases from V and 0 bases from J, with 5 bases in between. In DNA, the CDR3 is TGCGCCAGCAGCAGAGTAGCCAAAAACATTCAGTACTTC. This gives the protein CASSRVAKNIQYF. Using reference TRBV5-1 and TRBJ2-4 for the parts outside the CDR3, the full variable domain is KAGVTQTPRYLIKTRGQQVTLSCSPISGHRSVSWYQQTPGQGLQFLFEYFSETQRNKGNFPGRFSGRQFSNSRSEMNVSTLELGDSALYLCASSRVAKNIQYFGAGTRLSVL.

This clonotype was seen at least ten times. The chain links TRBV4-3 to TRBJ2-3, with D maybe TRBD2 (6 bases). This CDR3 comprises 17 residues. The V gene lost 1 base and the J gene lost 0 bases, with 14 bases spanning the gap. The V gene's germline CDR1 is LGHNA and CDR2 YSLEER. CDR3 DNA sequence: TGCGCCAGCAGCCAAGTTTCTAGGGGACTTAGCACAGATACGCAGTATTTT. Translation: CASSQVSRGLSTDTQYF.

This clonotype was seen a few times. The CDR3 is CASSLGPDQPQHF. The CDR3 region has the DNA TGTGCCAGCAGCTTAGGGCCCGATCAGCCCCAGCATTTT. The chain combines TRBV7-3 with TRBJ1-5; no reliable D call. The CDR3 covers 13 residues. The germline V gene has CDR1 SGHTA and CDR2 FQGTGA. V was trimmed by 2 bases and J by 5 bases, leaving 7 bases between them.

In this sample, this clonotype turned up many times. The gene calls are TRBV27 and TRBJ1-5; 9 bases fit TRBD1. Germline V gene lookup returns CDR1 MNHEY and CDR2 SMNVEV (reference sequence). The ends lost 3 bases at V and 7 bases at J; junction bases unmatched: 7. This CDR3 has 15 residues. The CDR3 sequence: CASSFSGTGIQPQHF. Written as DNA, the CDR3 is TGTGCCAGCAGTTTCTCCGGGACAGGGATCCAGCCCCAGCATTTT.

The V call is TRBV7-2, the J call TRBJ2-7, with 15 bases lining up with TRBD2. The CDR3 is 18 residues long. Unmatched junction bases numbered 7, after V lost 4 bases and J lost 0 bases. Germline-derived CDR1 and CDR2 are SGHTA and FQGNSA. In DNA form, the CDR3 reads TGTGCCAGCAGCTCAGGGACTAGCGGGGGGACAAGCTCCTACGAGCAGTACTTC. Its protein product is CASSSGTSGGTSSYEQYF.

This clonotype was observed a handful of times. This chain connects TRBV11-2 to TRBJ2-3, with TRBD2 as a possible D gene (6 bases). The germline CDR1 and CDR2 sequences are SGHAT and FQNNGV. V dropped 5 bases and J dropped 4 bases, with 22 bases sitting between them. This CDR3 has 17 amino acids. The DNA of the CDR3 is TGTGCCAGCAGCCTGTCCGGGACTCCCATGGGCGCAGATACGCAGTATTTT. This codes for CASSLSGTPMGADTQYF.

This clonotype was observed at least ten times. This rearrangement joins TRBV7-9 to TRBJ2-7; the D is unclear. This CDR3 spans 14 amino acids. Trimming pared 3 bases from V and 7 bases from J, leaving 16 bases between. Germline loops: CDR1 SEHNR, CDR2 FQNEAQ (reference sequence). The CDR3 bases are TGTGCCAGCAGCTTGGTAGACTCGCTACGGGAGCAGTACTTC. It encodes CASSLVDSLREQYF.

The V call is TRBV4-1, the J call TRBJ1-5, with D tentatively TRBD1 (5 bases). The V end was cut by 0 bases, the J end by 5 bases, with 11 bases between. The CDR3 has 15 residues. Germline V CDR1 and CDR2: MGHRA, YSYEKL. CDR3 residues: CASSQEGGTYQPQHF. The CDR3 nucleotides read TGCGCCAGCAGCCAAGAGGGAGGGACGTATCAGCCCCAGCATTTT.